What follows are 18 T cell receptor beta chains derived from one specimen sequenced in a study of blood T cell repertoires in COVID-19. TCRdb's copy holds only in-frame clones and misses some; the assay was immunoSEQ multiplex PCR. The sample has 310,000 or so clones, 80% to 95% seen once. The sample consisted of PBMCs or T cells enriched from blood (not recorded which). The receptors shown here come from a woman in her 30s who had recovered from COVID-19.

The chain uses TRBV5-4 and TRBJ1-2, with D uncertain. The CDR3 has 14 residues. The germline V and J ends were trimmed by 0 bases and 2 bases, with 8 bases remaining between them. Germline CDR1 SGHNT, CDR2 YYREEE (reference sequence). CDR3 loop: CASSLGQVNYGYTF. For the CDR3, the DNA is TGTGCCAGCAGCTTGGGGCAGGTGAACTATGGCTACACCTTC.

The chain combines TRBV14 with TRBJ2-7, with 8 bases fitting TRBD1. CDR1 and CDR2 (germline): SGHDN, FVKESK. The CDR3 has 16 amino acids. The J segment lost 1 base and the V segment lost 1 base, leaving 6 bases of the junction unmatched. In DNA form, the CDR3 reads TGTGCCAGCAGCCAAGTCAACAGGGGGTTTTCCTACGAGCAGTACTTC. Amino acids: CASSQVNRGFSYEQYF.

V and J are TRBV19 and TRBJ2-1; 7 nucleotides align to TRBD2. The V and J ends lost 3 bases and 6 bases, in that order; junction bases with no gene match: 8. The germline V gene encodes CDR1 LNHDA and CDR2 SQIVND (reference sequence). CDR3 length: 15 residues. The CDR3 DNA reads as TGTGCCAGTAGTATTCAGGCGGGAGTGGGCAATGAGCAGTTCTTC. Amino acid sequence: CASSIQAGVGNEQFF.

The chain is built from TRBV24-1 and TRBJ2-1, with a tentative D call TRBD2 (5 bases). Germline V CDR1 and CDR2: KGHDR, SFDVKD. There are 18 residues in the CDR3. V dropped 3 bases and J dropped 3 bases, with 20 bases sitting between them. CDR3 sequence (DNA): TGTGCCACCAGTGATCCTGAGCCTAGTGGGAGACACTACAATGAGCAGTTCTTC. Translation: CATSDPEPSGRHYNEQFF.

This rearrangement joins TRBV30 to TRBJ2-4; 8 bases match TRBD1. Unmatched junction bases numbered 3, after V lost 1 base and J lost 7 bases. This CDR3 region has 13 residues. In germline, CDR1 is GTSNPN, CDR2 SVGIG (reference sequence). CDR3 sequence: CAWSGTGLNIQYF. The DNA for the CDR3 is TGTGCCTGGAGTGGGACAGGGCTTAACATTCAGTACTTC. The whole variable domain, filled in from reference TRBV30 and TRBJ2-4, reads SQTIHQWPATLVQPVGSPLSLECTVEGTSNPNLYWYRQAAGRGLQLLFYSVGIGQISSEVPQNLSASRPQDRQFILSSKKLLLSDSGFYLCAWSGTGLNIQYFGAGTRLSVL.

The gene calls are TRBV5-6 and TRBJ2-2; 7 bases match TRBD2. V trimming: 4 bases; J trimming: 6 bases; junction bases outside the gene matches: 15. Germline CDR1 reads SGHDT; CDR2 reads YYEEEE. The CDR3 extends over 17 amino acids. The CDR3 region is CASSARPTRSGAGELFF. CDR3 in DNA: TGTGCCAGCAGCGCCCGCCCGACACGGAGCGGGGCCGGGGAGCTGTTTTTT.

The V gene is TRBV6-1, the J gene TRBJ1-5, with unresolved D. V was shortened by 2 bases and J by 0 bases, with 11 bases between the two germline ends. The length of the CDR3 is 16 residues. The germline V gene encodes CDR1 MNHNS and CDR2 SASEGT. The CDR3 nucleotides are TGTGCCAGCAGTGAACTATACCCGCCTAGCAATCAGCCCCAGCATTTT. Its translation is CASSELYPPSNQPQHF.

The CDR3 bases are TGCGCCAGCGCCGCGGGACTCGCCTACGAGCAGTACTTC. Encoded protein: CASAAGLAYEQYF. V usage is TRBV10-1 and J usage is TRBJ2-7, with D perhaps matching TRBD2 (6 bases). With 8 bases removed from V and 2 bases from J, the gap between germline ends came to 13 bases. The CDR3 totals 13 residues. Looked up from germline, CDR1 is WNHNN and CDR2 is SYGVQD (reference sequence).

CDR3 sequence (DNA): TGTGCCAGCAGCTTAGGGTGGAAAGGGGCCGGATTCGGTGACGAGCAGTACTTC. This codes for CASSLGWKGAGFGDEQYF. The chain links TRBV11-3 to TRBJ2-7; D possibly corresponds to TRBD1 (5 bases). The germline V gene encodes CDR1 SGHNT and CDR2 YENEEA. Trimming removed 1 base at V and 5 bases at J, with 24 bases between. This CDR3 spans 18 amino acids. Full variable domain (outside the CDR3, taken from reference TRBV11-3 and TRBJ2-7): EAGVVQSPRYKIIEKKQPVAFWCNPISGHNTLYWYLQNLGQGPELLIRYENEEAVDDSQLPKDRFSAERLKGVDSTLKIQPAELGDSAVYLCASSLGWKGAGFGDEQYFGPGTRLTVT.

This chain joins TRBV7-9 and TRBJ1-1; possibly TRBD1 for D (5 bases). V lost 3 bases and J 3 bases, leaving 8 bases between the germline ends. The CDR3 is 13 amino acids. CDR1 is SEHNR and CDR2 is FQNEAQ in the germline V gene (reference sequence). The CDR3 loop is CASSLSRDTEAFF. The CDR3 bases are TGTGCCAGCAGCTTGTCCAGGGACACTGAAGCTTTCTTT.

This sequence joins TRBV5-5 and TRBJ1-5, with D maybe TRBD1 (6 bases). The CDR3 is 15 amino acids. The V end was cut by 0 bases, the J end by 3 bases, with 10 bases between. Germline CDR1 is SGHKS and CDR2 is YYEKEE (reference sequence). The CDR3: CASSLAGDNNQPQHF. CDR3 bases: TGTGCCAGCAGCTTGGCAGGGGATAACAATCAGCCCCAGCATTTT. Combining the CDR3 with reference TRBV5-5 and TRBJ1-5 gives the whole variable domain DAGVTQSPTHLIKTRGQQVTLRCSPISGHKSVSWYQQVLGQGPQFIFQYYEKEERGRGNFPDRFSARQFPNYSSELNVNALLLGDSALYLCASSLAGDNNQPQHFGDGTRLSIL.

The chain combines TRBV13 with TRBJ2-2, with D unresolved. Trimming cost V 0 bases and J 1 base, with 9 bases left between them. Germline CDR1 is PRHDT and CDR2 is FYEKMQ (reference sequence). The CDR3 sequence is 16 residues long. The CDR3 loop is CASSLGRQMNTGELFF. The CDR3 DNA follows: TGTGCCAGCAGCTTAGGCCGTCAGATGAACACCGGGGAGCTGTTTTTT. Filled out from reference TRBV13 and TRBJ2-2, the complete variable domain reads AAGVIQSPRHLIKEKRETATLKCYPIPRHDTVYWYQQGPGQDPQFLISFYEKMQSDKGSIPDRFSAQQFSDYHSELNMSSLELGDSALYFCASSLGRQMNTGELFFGEGSRLTVL.

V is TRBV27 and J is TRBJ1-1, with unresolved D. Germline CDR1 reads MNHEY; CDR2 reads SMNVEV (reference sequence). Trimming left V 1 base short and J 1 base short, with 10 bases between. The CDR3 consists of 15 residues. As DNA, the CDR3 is TGTGCCAGCAGTTTATATTTAGATAAGAACACTGAAGCTTTCTTT. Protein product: CASSLYLDKNTEAFF.

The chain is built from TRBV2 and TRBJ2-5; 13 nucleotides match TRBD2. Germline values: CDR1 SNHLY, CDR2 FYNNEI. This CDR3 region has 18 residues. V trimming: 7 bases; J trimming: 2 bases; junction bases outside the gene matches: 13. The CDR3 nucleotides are TGTGCCAGCAATTACCTTCGGACTAGCGGGAGTGGTCAAGAGACCCAGTACTTC. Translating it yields CASNYLRTSGSGQETQYF.

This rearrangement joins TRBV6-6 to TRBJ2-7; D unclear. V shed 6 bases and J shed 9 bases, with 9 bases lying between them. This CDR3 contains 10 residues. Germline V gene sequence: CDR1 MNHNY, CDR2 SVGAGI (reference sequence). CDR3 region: CASSAVVQYF. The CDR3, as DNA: TGTGCCAGCAGCGCAGTCGTGCAGTACTTC.

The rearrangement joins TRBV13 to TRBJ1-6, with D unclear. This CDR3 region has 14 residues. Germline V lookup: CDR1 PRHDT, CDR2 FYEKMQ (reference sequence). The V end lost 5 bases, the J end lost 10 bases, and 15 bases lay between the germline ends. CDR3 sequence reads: CASSPGISGSPLHF. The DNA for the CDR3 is TGTGCCAGCAGCCCTGGGATAAGCGGGTCACCCCTCCACTTT.

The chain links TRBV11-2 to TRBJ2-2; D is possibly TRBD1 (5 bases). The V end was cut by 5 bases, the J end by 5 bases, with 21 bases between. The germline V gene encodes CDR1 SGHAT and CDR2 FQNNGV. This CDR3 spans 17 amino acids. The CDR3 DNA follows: TGTGCCAGCAGCCCAAAGCTTGCAGGGCTTGGGACCGGGGAGCTGTTTTTT. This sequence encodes CASSPKLAGLGTGELFF.

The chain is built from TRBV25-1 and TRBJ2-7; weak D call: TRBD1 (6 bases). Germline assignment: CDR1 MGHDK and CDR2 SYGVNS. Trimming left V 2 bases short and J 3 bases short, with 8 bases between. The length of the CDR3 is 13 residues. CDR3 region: CASSEEGGYEQYF. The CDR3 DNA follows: TGTGCCAGCAGTGAAGAAGGGGGCTACGAGCAGTACTTC.